A selection of T cell receptor beta chains follows, all from one sample in a study of beta chain features in type 1 diabetes. Sequencing used immunoSEQ multiplex PCR; TCRdb keeps in-frame clones, though not all of them. The table records around 320,000 clones, about 14% of them present only once. Sequencing used central memory CD4+ T cells from blood. The receptors stem from a man aged 25 to 40 in good health. CDR3s include the opening cysteine and the closing phenylalanine or tryptophan. Each record gives: D gene, J gene, clone size, V gene, CDR3 DNA, CDR3 protein. The D gene is left open where the match is weak. Clone size is shown for a subset of rows, as once, few, many or a class of expanded clone.

TRBD1,TRBJ1-2,many,TRBV5-5,TGTGCCAGCAGCTCAAACGCAGGGGGCACAGATGGCTACACCTTC,CASSSNAGGTDGYTF
.,TRBJ1-5,few,TRBV6-1,TGTGCCAGCAGTGATAAACGCGGTCTCAGACCATCGGAGCCCCAGCATTTT,CASSDKRGLRPSEPQHF
TRBD2,TRBJ2-1,.,TRBV2,TGTGCCAGCAGCTCAGGCCTAGCGGGGTTTGGTGAGCAGTTCTTC,CASSSGLAGFGEQFF
.,TRBJ2-3,.,TRBV5-1,TGCGCCAGCAGCTTGAGGGTCTTGGAACAATCAGATACGCAGTATTTT,CASSLRVLEQSDTQYF
.,TRBJ2-2,few,TRBV29-1,TGCAGCTTGAGCCTGGGTAACACCGGGGAGCTGTTTTTT,CSLSLGNTGELFF
.,TRBJ1-4,.,TRBV7-7,TGTGCCAGCAGCTTAATCGTAAATGAAAAACTGTTTTTT,CASSLIVNEKLFF
.,TRBJ2-6,few,TRBV5-1,TGCGCCAGCAGCTTGGCTAGGGACGCCTGGTTTTCTGGGGCCAACGTCCTGACTTTC,CASSLARDAWFSGANVLTF
TRBD2,TRBJ2-3,.,TRBV5-8,TGTGCCAGCAGCTTCGGCGGGGGGGGCACAGATACGCAGTATTTT,CASSFGGGGTDTQYF
TRBD2,TRBJ2-1,many,TRBV13,TGTGCCAGCAGCTTGGCTAGCGGGAGAGGTGAGCAGTTCTTC,CASSLASGRGEQFF
.,TRBJ2-1,.,TRBV7-6,TGTGCCAGCACCCTACGGGGGGAGCAGTTCTTC,CASTLRGEQFF
.,TRBJ1-1,few,TRBV5-1,TGCGCCAGCAGCCCACAGGAGGGCTTGAACACTGAAGCTTTCTTT,CASSPQEGLNTEAFF
.,TRBJ1-3,.,TRBV6-1,TGTGCCAGCAGTGAAAGAGGAGGTGGAAACACCATATATTTT,CASSERGGGNTIYF
TRBD1,TRBJ2-7,few,TRBV6-5,TGTGCCAGCACCGGGACAGGGAAATCCTACGAGCAGTACTTC,CASTGTGKSYEQYF
.,TRBJ1-3,.,TRBV5-6,TGTGCCAGCAGCTTGGTTTTCCGAATCCGGGACGGCGGAAACACCATATATTTT,CASSLVFRIRDGGNTIYF
.,TRBJ1-2,.,TRBV15,TGTGCCACCAGCAGAGATCATTCGCCGGGACTCTATGGCTACACCTTC,CATSRDHSPGLYGYTF
TRBD1,TRBJ2-4,many,TRBV15,TGTGCCACCAGCCCGGACAGGCTAGCCAAAAACATTCAGTACTTC,CATSPDRLAKNIQYF
.,TRBJ2-3,.,TRBV11-3,TGTGCCAGCAGCTTAGATTCTGTGAGCACAGATACGCAGTATTTT,CASSLDSVSTDTQYF
TRBD2,TRBJ2-3,few,TRBV4-3,TGCGCCAGCAGCCCCGGGACTAGTCGAGGAGATACGCAGTATTTT,CASSPGTSRGDTQYF
.,TRBJ2-7,few,TRBV7-9,TGTGCCAGCAGCTTACAGGGCCAGTCCTACGAGCAGTACTTC,CASSLQGQSYEQYF
TRBD1,TRBJ1-1,.,TRBV2,TGTGCCAGCAGTCCCCGGGACAGGGGCGCTTTCTTT,CASSPRDRGAFF
.,TRBJ2-3,.,TRBV10-3,TGTGCCATCAGTGAGTCTGGGAGCACAGATACGCAGTATTTT,CAISESGSTDTQYF
.,TRBJ1-1,few,TRBV7-9,TGTGCCAGCAGCCCCGACGGAGCAAAGAACACTGAAGCTTTCTTT,CASSPDGAKNTEAFF
.,TRBJ2-3,.,TRBV27,TGTGCCAGCAGCTCCACAGGACCCCACACAGATACGCAGTATTTT,CASSSTGPHTDTQYF
.,TRBJ1-2,few,TRBV30,TGTGCCTGGAGTGTAGTTGGCGGCGGCAACTATGGCTACACCTTC,CAWSVVGGGNYGYTF
.,TRBJ1-2,few,TRBV7-9,TGTGCCAGCAGCTTTGATGGGGACTACGGCTACACCTTC,CASSFDGDYGYTF
.,TRBJ1-5,.,TRBV18,TGTGCCAGCTCACCCCAGAGAAATCAGCCCCAGCATTTT,CASSPQRNQPQHF
TRBD2,TRBJ2-1,few,TRBV27,TGTGCCAGCAGTTCAAGTCTAGCGGATTACAATGAGCAGTTCTTC,CASSSSLADYNEQFF
.,TRBJ1-2,few,TRBV19,TGTGCCAGTAGTCCGGACAGAACCTATGGCTACACCTTC,CASSPDRTYGYTF
.,TRBJ1-3,.,TRBV5-4,TGTGCCAGCAGCTTGGGGCTGGGGGGGTCCGCTGGAAACACCATATATTTT,CASSLGLGGSAGNTIYF
.,TRBJ1-1,.,TRBV7-9,TGTGCCAGCAGCGGGGGGCGGCACACTGAAGCTTTCTTT,CASSGGRHTEAFF
TRBD1,TRBJ1-6,.,TRBV5-1,TGCGCCAGCAGCTTTGGACAGGATAATTCACCCCTCCACTTT,CASSFGQDNSPLHF
.,TRBJ2-3,once,TRBV7-9,TGTGCCAGCAGCTTGGGCGGGACCGGCACAGATACGCAGTATTTT,CASSLGGTGTDTQYF
.,TRBJ2-3,.,TRBV5-6,TGTGCCAGCAGCTGGGTGACAGCTAGCACAGATACGCAGTATTTT,CASSWVTASTDTQYF
.,TRBJ2-3,few,TRBV11-3,TGTGCCAGCAGCTTGCGCTCAGGGTTCAGAACAGATACGCAGTATTTT,CASSLRSGFRTDTQYF
.,TRBJ2-3,few,TRBV11-2,TGTGCCAGCAGCCGATTGGGCACAGATACGCAGTATTTT,CASSRLGTDTQYF
.,TRBJ2-5,.,TRBV10-2,TGCGCCAGCAGACAGGGGAGGGAGACCCAGTACTTC,CASRQGRETQYF
.,TRBJ2-7,.,TRBV7-2,TGTGCCAGCAGCCAAGAGATGGGGTCCTTCTTGAACGAGCAGTACTTC,CASSQEMGSFLNEQYF
.,TRBJ1-4,many,TRBV7-9,TGTGCCAGCAGCTTAGACACCGGGGTAAAACTGTTTTTT,CASSLDTGVKLFF
TRBD2,TRBJ2-3,.,TRBV5-6,TGTGCCAGCAGCGCAGGAGGTAGCGGGATTGGAGATACGCAGTATTTT,CASSAGGSGIGDTQYF
.,TRBJ2-4,many,TRBV6-5,TGTGCCAGCAGTTATAAGGACATTCAGTACTTC,CASSYKDIQYF
TRBD1,TRBJ1-1,.,TRBV11-2,TGTGCCAGCAGCCAAGGGGGTACAGGGGCCTCCAACACTGAAGCTTTCTTT,CASSQGGTGASNTEAFF
.,TRBJ1-1,.,TRBV18,TGTGCCAGCTCACCACCTAACAGGGTTGGCACTGAAGCTTTCTTT,CASSPPNRVGTEAFF